This T cell receptor beta chain derives from a study of blood T cells in healthy people across ages. Background on the study: Researchers report that template switching captured about one barcoded beta molecule per two T cells.

Study results and limitations: Higher naive T cell percentage went strongly together with higher TCR beta diversity. Bulk PBMC profiling left naive and antigen-experienced comparisons inconclusive.

Of note for this clonotype: Its target is not known.

The second PCR ran roughly 6 to 11 cycles with a sample-barcoded 5' primer and J-beta primers. Each CDR3 protein gets one entry after TCRdb re-called the 5' RACE reads with MiXCR. Of approximately 400,000 distinct CDR3 sequences detected, roughly half appear once; the ten largest clones hold approximately 51%. Sequenced: blood. This clonotype was sampled from a man aged 55 to 70 in good health.

CDR3 nucleotides: TGTGCCAGCAGTTTATCGATCGGATACGAGCAGTACTTC. Its protein product is CASSLSIGYEQYF. J is TRBJ2-4 and V is TRBV27; D uncertain. The J call may be wrong; the DNA end is better matched by TRBJ2-7. CDR1 is MNHEY, CDR2 SMNVEV, per germline (reference sequence). This CDR3 region has 13 residues.